The 16 T cell receptor beta chains in this list originate from one sample, sequenced in a study of T cells in Graves' hyperthyroidism and ophthalmopathy. Amplification of TCR beta CDR3 regions used RNA as the template. The HTBI set primed first-round TCR CDR3 RT-PCR. TCRdb reanalysed the multiplex PCR reads using MiXCR and keeps one entry per CDR3 protein. The sample shows more than 350,000 distinct CDR3 sequences, more than 13% of them seen only once. Sequences were obtained from blood. The receptors here all came from a woman aged 25 to 39 with Graves' hyperthyroidism.

The CDR3 region has the DNA TGTGCCAGCAGCGCCTCCTCTAACCGGGTTGTAAACACCGGGGAGCTGTTTTTT. Translated, it gives CASSASSNRVVNTGELFF. This chain uses TRBV11-3 with TRBJ2-2; D is unclear. With 5 bases removed from V and 2 bases from J, the gap between germline ends came to 21 bases. The CDR3 loop spans 18 amino acids. Germline V gene lookup returns CDR1 SGHNT and CDR2 YENEEA.

This clonotype was observed many times. The rearrangement links TRBV5-1 to TRBJ1-1; the D is unclear. The germline V and J ends were trimmed by 0 bases and 0 bases, with 6 bases remaining between them. This CDR3 contains 14 residues. The germline gives CDR1 SGHRS, CDR2 YFSETQ. The CDR3 nucleotides are TGCGCCAGCAGCTTGGCCAGGATGAACACTGAAGCTTTCTTT. It yields the protein CASSLARMNTEAFF.

This chain links TRBV5-1 with TRBJ2-1; 8 bases are a match to TRBD2. CDR1 is SGHRS, CDR2 YFSETQ, per germline. Germline trimming cut 2 bases from V and 4 bases from J; bases unmatched to any gene: 5. CDR3 size: 15 residues. DNA for the CDR3: TGCGCCAGCAGCTTTTCACAGCGGGAGTACAATGAGCAGTTCTTC. Its protein product is CASSFSQREYNEQFF.

The V call is TRBV11-3, the J call TRBJ2-1; 11 bases line up with TRBD2. The CDR3 spans 17 residues. The germline V gene has CDR1 SGHNT and CDR2 YENEEA. The trim removed 5 bases at V and 4 bases at J, leaving 10 bases unmatched. CDR3: CASSRGAGLAEYNEQFF. Here the CDR3 DNA reads TGTGCCAGCAGCCGGGGAGCGGGACTAGCGGAATACAATGAGCAGTTCTTC.

This clonotype is a singleton in its sample. A clone one base away is much larger, so this may be a read error. J is TRBJ2-2 and V is TRBV3-1; tentatively, D is TRBD2 (6 bases). Germline assignment: CDR1 LGHDT and CDR2 YNNKEL (reference sequence). Trimming took off 1 base at V and 7 bases at J, with 7 bases between the two ends. This CDR3 has 13 residues. CDR3 sequence (DNA): TGTGCCAGCAGCCAAGGGGGGGACGGGGAGCTGTTTTTT. Amino acids: CASSQGGDGELFF. Full variable domain (missing parts from reference TRBV3-1 and TRBJ2-2): DTAVSQTPKYLVTQMGNDKSIKCEQNLGHDTMYWYKQDSKKFLKIMFSYNNKELIINETVPNRFSPKSPDKAHLNLHINSLELGDSAVYFCASSQGGDGELFFGEGSRLTVL.

The chain couples TRBV29-1 to TRBJ2-7; 11 bases map to TRBD2. V shed 1 base and J 3 bases; nucleotides not matched to a gene: 8. CDR1 is SQVTM and CDR2 is ANQGSEA in the germline V gene. The CDR3 spans 16 residues. The CDR3 coding sequence is TGCAGCGTTGAAGGCACCTTAGCGGGAGGGAACTACGAGCAGTACTTC. Translated: CSVEGTLAGGNYEQYF.

This clonotype was observed a single time. The gene calls are TRBV19 and TRBJ2-5; the D is unclear. Per germline, CDR1 LNHDA and CDR2 SQIVND (reference sequence). Between the trimmed V and J ends, which lost 5 bases and 4 bases, there was a span of 14 bases. The CDR3 contains 14 residues. CDR3 sequence reads: CASSWTQKGETQYF. The CDR3 DNA follows: TGTGCCAGTAGTTGGACCCAAAAGGGAGAGACCCAGTACTTC.

Many counts were recorded for this clonotype. The V and J genes are TRBV5-1 and TRBJ2-7; TRBD2 matches 12 bases. From germline, CDR1 is SGHRS and CDR2 YFSETQ. This CDR3 spans 18 amino acids. The V gene end was trimmed by 2 bases and the J gene end by 0 bases; junction bases not matched to a gene: 9. The CDR3 nucleotides are TGCGCCAGCAGCTTCAGGGGACTAGCGGGCAATAGCTCCTACGAGCAGTACTTC. It translates to CASSFRGLAGNSSYEQYF.

This clonotype was seen ten or more times. The gene calls are TRBV28 and TRBJ2-7; D may be TRBD1 or TRBD2 (5 bases each). Germline V gene sequence: CDR1 MDHEN, CDR2 SYDVKM. The germline V and J ends were trimmed by 8 bases and 0 bases, with 14 bases remaining between them. The length of the CDR3 is 14 residues. The CDR3 loop reads CASQGTASSYEQYF. The CDR3 coding sequence is TGTGCCAGCCAAGGGACGGCGAGCTCCTACGAGCAGTACTTC.

This clonotype was counted at least ten times. The DNA of the CDR3 is TGTGCCAGCAGTTTAGCGCTTGGTACGGAACATAATTCACCCCTCCACTTT. The encoded protein is CASSLALGTEHNSPLHF. This rearrangement joins TRBV12-3 or TRBV12-4 to TRBJ1-6; D gene ambiguous. The V end was cut by 0 bases, the J end by 5 bases, with 14 bases between. CDR3 length equals 17 residues.

This clonotype was recorded many times. The chain carries TRBV11-2 and TRBJ2-5; 8 bases are shared with TRBD1. After removal of 4 bases from V and 3 bases from J, the junction contained 7 bases not matched to a gene. Germline CDR1 reads SGHAT; CDR2 reads FQNNGV. The CDR3 spans 15 residues. CDR3 loop: CASSSSDRDEETQYF. The CDR3 coding sequence is TGTGCCAGCAGCTCCTCGGACAGGGACGAAGAGACCCAGTACTTC. The whole variable domain, filled in from reference TRBV11-2 and TRBJ2-5, reads EAGVAQSPRYKIIEKRQSVAFWCNPISGHATLYWYQQILGQGPKLLIQFQNNGVVDDSQLPKDRFSAERLKGVDSTLKIQPAKLEDSAVYLCASSSSDRDEETQYFGPGTRLLVL.

The table lists this clonotype with many counts. The chain carries TRBV12-3 or TRBV12-4 and TRBJ2-1; D not resolved. Trimming stripped 3 bases from V and 6 bases from J, with 9 bases between. The CDR3 extends over 13 amino acids. The CDR3 loop reads CASSFLDGNEQFF. DNA of the CDR3: TGTGCCAGCAGTTTCCTGGACGGCAATGAGCAGTTCTTC.

V is TRBV4-1 and J is TRBJ1-4, with 9 bases that match TRBD1. Germline CDR1 reads MGHRA; CDR2 reads YSYEKL. This CDR3 region has 16 residues. V gave up 2 bases and J gave up 7 bases; unmatched junction bases: 8. The CDR3 sequence is CASSQSRGQGFEKLFF. DNA for the CDR3: TGCGCCAGCAGCCAATCTCGGGGACAGGGTTTTGAAAAACTGTTTTTT.

This clonotype was observed a few times. V is TRBV7-9 and J is TRBJ2-3, with 9 positions matching TRBD1. The V gene end was trimmed by 6 bases and the J gene end by 6 bases; junction bases not matched to a gene: 10. Germline V CDR1 and CDR2: SEHNR, FQNEAQ (reference sequence). This CDR3 spans 15 amino acids. In nucleotides, the CDR3 is TGTGCCAGCAGTCGCCGGGACAGGGAAGGGGATACGCAGTATTTT. Amino acid sequence: CASSRRDREGDTQYF.

This clonotype came up a few times. This chain links TRBV7-2 with TRBJ2-3, with D uncertain. Germline V gene lookup returns CDR1 SGHTA and CDR2 FQGNSA. Trimming removed 0 bases from V and 3 bases from J, with 10 bases in between. The CDR3 spans 15 residues. The CDR3 protein is CASSLAWAGTDTQYF. DNA for the CDR3: TGTGCCAGCAGCTTAGCCTGGGCCGGGACAGATACGCAGTATTTT.

This clonotype came up many times. V is TRBV28 and J is TRBJ1-5, with TRBD1 matching 7 bases. In germline, CDR1 is MDHEN, CDR2 SYDVKM. The V segment lost 2 bases and the J segment 5 bases; nucleotides outside the gene matches: 6. The CDR3 has 15 amino acids. CDR3 coding DNA: TGTGCCAGCAGTTTAGGGGCAGGGGGTGATCAGCCCCAGCATTTT. It is translated as CASSLGAGGDQPQHF.